The clone carrying this T cell receptor beta chain was observed at least ten times. No antigen is known for it. Each CDR3 protein gets one entry after TCRdb re-called the 5' RACE reads with MiXCR. The sample holds about 29,000 distinct CDR3 sequences, approximately 7.7% seen once. The data stem from a study of spatial heterogeneity in lung cancer. Turning to the study itself: The correlation between TCR transcript counts in tumor regions and a T cell module score from matched bulk RNA-seq was strong. Study results and limitations: The number of expanded tumor alpha and beta chains correlated with mutation number.

This CDR3 spans 12 amino acids. V was pared by 5 bases and J by 6 bases, with 9 bases between. This sample's time point: sample taken at primary tumor resection. This rearrangement joins TRBV12-3 or TRBV12-4 to TRBJ2-3; D is ambiguous. The source of this sequence is a male donor with early-stage non-small cell lung cancer. Sequenced here: lung tumor tissue, sampled at surgery. The CDR3 nucleotides read TGTGCCAGCAGTCCCTTCCGGGATACGCAGTATTTT. Translation: CASSPFRDTQYF.